This entry is about one T cell receptor (beta chain). Data came from immunoSEQ multiplex PCR; TCRdb stores just in-frame clones and leaves some out. The sample consists of about 83,000 clones, roughly 80% of them appearing once. The data were obtained in a study of blood T cell repertoires in COVID-19. Across the study: Acute-phase and convalescent COVID-19 samples originated in the United States, Italy and Spain.

The germline V gene encodes CDR1 MNHEY and CDR2 SMNVEV (reference sequence). Trimming cost V 3 bases and J 7 bases, with 15 bases left between them. The CDR3 runs 14 residues. The TCR sequence derives from a woman aged 80 or over with acute or convalescent COVID-19. Specimen: peripheral blood. The genes are TRBV27 and TRBJ1-2, with a tentative D call TRBD1 (6 bases). CDR3 sequence reads: CASSFNQGSGGYTF. The DNA of the CDR3 is TGTGCCAGCAGTTTTAACCAGGGGTCGGGTGGCTACACCTTC.